The clone carrying this TCR beta chain has more than one count but fewer than ten. Using its own MiXCR run on the reads, TCRdb lists one record per CDR3 protein. There are roughly 230,000 distinct CDR3 sequences in the sample; 29% occur only once, and more than 6.5% lies in the top ten. The V gene's germline CDR1 is MDHEN and CDR2 SYDVKM. Trimming shortened V by 5 bases and J by 2 bases, and 7 bases separated the two germline ends. The CDR3 consists of 13 residues. This specimen belongs to a study of kidney transplant recipient with SARS-CoV-2 infection. The sample was a blood sample, taken at baseline and on day 111 from a kidney transplant recipient. The chain is built from TRBV28 and TRBJ2-1; D not certain. The TCR was taken from a young adult male patient who had COVID-19 and was a kidney transplant recipient. Part of the T cell pool may stem from the graft donor. The CDR3, as DNA: TGTGCCAGCAGTAGCCCAACCTACAATGAGCAGTTCTTC. It encodes CASSSPTYNEQFF.